These 20 T cell receptor beta chains were sequenced from one sample in a study of T cell changes during pregnancy in multiple sclerosis (dated by TCRdb to the late 2010s). Library method: the immunoSEQ multiplex PCR assay. This is the immuneACCESS table as TCRdb keeps it, with only in-frame sequences that have V and J called. A part of the clones is gone; compared with another copy, unresolved V genes explain less than half, and the rest is unexplained. The sample data list 15,000 or so clones, and almost 85% of these were observed just once. Of the sample, roughly 19% falls within the top ten clones. This specimen was CD8+ T cells from peripheral blood mononuclear cells, taken in the third trimester of pregnancy. The receptors here all came from a female donor in good health, enrolled as a control in a pregnancy study.

The chain combines TRBV16 with TRBJ1-1; 12 bases fit TRBD1. V gave up 5 bases and J gave up 4 bases; unmatched junction bases: 8. Germline assignment: CDR1 KGHSY and CDR2 FQNENV. This CDR3 is 16 amino acids long. This CDR3 reads CASSGSGTGGPTEAFF. DNA for the CDR3: TGTGCCAGCAGCGGCTCCGGGACAGGGGGCCCCACTGAAGCTTTCTTT. The full variable domain, completed using reference TRBV16 and TRBJ1-1, is GEEVAQTPKHLVRGEGQKAKLYCAPIKGHSYVFWYQQVLKNEFKFLISFQNENVFDETGMPKERFSAKCLPNSPCSLEIQATKLEDSAVYFCASSGSGTGGPTEAFFGQGTRLTVV.

The gene calls are TRBV29-1 and TRBJ2-7; 8 nucleotides line up with TRBD2. The J segment lost 1 base and the V segment lost 4 bases, leaving 6 bases of the junction unmatched. Germline CDR1 reads SQVTM; CDR2 reads ANQGSEA. The CDR3 is 14 residues long. The CDR3 here is CSVAGQRESYEQYF. CDR3 DNA: TGCAGCGTTGCGGGGCAGCGGGAGTCCTACGAGCAGTACTTC.

V usage is TRBV11-2 and J usage is TRBJ2-5, with TRBD2 as a possible D gene (5 bases). Germline V gene data show CDR1 as SGHAT and CDR2 as FQNNGV. The V end lost 1 base, the J end lost 4 bases, and 13 bases lay between the germline ends. This CDR3 is built from 15 residues. CDR3 nucleotide sequence: TGTGCCAGCAGCTTAGGGCTAGCCTTGGGAGAGACCCAGTACTTC. Translated, it gives CASSLGLALGETQYF.

This clone has more than one count but fewer than ten. CDR3 sequence (DNA): TGTGCCAGTAGTATAGTTCGGGGTAGCGGGAGGATGGGTGAGCAGTTCTTC. Its protein is CASSIVRGSGRMGEQFF. V usage is TRBV19 and J usage is TRBJ2-1; 10 bases are shared with TRBD2. After removal of 1 base from V and 9 bases from J, the junction contained 12 bases not matched to a gene. Per the germline V gene, CDR1 is LNHDA and CDR2 is SQIVND (reference sequence). This CDR3 is 17 amino acids long.

The chain links TRBV11-2 to TRBJ2-1; D remains ambiguous. This CDR3 spans 11 amino acids. Deletions cut 10 bases from V and 6 bases from J, with 10 bases between. From germline, CDR1 is SGHAT and CDR2 FQNNGV. CDR3 DNA: TGTGCCATCCAGCGAGGCAATGAGCAGTTCTTC. Its translation: CAIQRGNEQFF.

As to this clone: One junction end disagrees with the germline gene, perhaps due to a read error. The V call is TRBV7-2, the J call TRBJ2-1, with 9 bases fitting TRBD2. The CDR3 is made up of 14 amino acids. Germline CDR1 and CDR2: SGHTA and FQGNSA. Here the CDR3 DNA reads TGCGCCAGCAGCCTGGGACTAGCAGACAATGAGCAGTTCTTC. Translation: CASSLGLADNEQFF.

This clone was seen more than once but under ten times. The V and J genes are TRBV5-6 and TRBJ1-5; 7 bases are a match to TRBD1. This CDR3 comprises 15 residues. Germline CDR1 reads SGHDT; CDR2 reads YYEEEE. V trimming: 4 bases; J trimming: 5 bases; junction bases outside the gene matches: 9. The CDR3 loop reads CASSPKQGPYQPQHF. The CDR3 nucleotides read TGTGCCAGCAGCCCAAAACAGGGGCCCTATCAGCCCCAGCATTTT.

The genes are TRBV6-1 and TRBJ1-1; 7 bases match TRBD1. The CDR3 consists of 17 residues. Trimming removed 0 bases from V and 0 bases from J; junction bases left unmatched: 7. Germline loops: CDR1 MNHNS, CDR2 SASEGT. The CDR3 loop reads CASSEADQGEMNTEAFF. As DNA, the CDR3 is TGTGCCAGCAGTGAAGCGGATCAGGGGGAAATGAACACTGAAGCTTTCTTT.

This clone was recorded only once. V is TRBV7-8 and J is TRBJ2-4, with 7 bases fitting TRBD2. Germline lookup yields CDR1 SGHVS and CDR2 FQNEAQ. V dropped 4 bases and J dropped 0; count of bases not matched to a gene: 6. The CDR3 totals 16 residues. The CDR3 DNA reads as TGTGCCAGCAGCTCCTCTAGCGGAATAGCCAAAAACATTCAGTACTTC. It yields the protein CASSSSSGIAKNIQYF. Based on the CDR3 plus reference TRBV7-8 and TRBJ2-4, the full variable domain is GAGVSQSPRYKVAKRGQDVALRCDPISGHVSLFWYQQALGQGPEFLTYFQNEAQLDKSGLPSDRFFAERPEGSVSTLKIQRTQQEDSAVYLCASSSSSGIAKNIQYFGAGTRLSVL.

The V call is TRBV27, the J call TRBJ2-1; perhaps TRBD1 as D (6 bases). Germline CDR1 reads MNHEY; CDR2 reads SMNVEV (reference sequence). V was shortened by 2 bases and J by 0 bases, with 8 bases between the two germline ends. This CDR3 comprises 15 residues. CDR3 nucleotide sequence: TGTGCCAGCAGTTTACAGGGGCACTCCTACAATGAGCAGTTCTTC. Translation gives CASSLQGHSYNEQFF.

The chain recombines TRBV9 with TRBJ2-6; maybe TRBD2 (6 bases). Germline V gene data show CDR1 as SGDLS and CDR2 as YYNGEE. The germline V and J ends were trimmed by 6 bases and 3 bases, with 13 bases remaining between them. The CDR3 contains 15 residues. The CDR3 DNA reads TGTGCCAGCACCTCCGGGACTCTTGGGGCCAACGTCCTGACTTTC. It codes for CASTSGTLGANVLTF.

This chain links TRBV11-3 with TRBJ1-2; 10 bases are shared with TRBD1. Germline V gene data show CDR1 as SGHNT and CDR2 as YENEEA. This CDR3 comprises 15 residues. V dropped 5 bases and J dropped 4; count of bases not matched to a gene: 7. This CDR3 is CASSVGTGVGYGYTF. CDR3 nucleotides: TGTGCCAGCAGCGTCGGGACAGGGGTCGGCTATGGCTACACCTTC.

The chain recombines TRBV18 with TRBJ2-2; D gene uncertain. CDR1 and CDR2 (germline): KGHSH, LQKENI. The CDR3 extends over 16 amino acids. The V end lost 6 bases, the J end lost 1 base, and 15 bases lay between the germline ends. This CDR3 is CASSPRARLNTGELFF. CDR3 coding DNA: TGTGCCAGCTCCCCAAGAGCTAGACTGAACACCGGGGAGCTGTTTTTT.

CDR3 sequence (DNA): TGTGCCAGCCTCCCCGGGGCTAGCGGGCCCGGGGGTACGCAGTATTTT. This translates into CASLPGASGPGGTQYF. The rearrangement links TRBV7-8 to TRBJ2-3; 8 nucleotides line up with TRBD2. Germline-derived CDR1 and CDR2 are SGHVS and FQNEAQ. With V trimmed by 8 bases and J by 8 bases, 18 bases remained unmatched. This CDR3 comprises 16 residues.

With respect to this clone: Other DNA sequences from this sample encode an identical CDR3 as well. J is TRBJ2-7 and V is TRBV9; a weak D match, TRBD2 (6 bases). Between the trimmed V and J ends, which lost 0 bases and 0 bases, there was a span of 10 bases. From germline, CDR1 is SGDLS and CDR2 YYNGEE. This CDR3 is 15 amino acids long. The CDR3 is CASSVGTGSSYEQYF. For the CDR3, the DNA is TGTGCCAGCAGCGTAGGGACCGGGAGCTCCTACGAGCAGTACTTC.

V gene TRBV7-6 combines with J gene TRBJ2-2, with 9 nucleotides matching TRBD2. The J segment lost 4 bases and the V segment lost 3 bases, leaving 21 bases of the junction unmatched. Germline-derived CDR1 and CDR2 are SGHVS and FNYEAQ. The CDR3 length is 21 residues. The CDR3 spells CASSFLAGADLSLTFTGELFF. CDR3 nucleotides: TGTGCCAGCAGCTTCTTAGCGGGAGCCGACCTAAGCCTTACATTCACCGGGGAGCTGTTTTTT. The whole variable domain, filled in from reference TRBV7-6 and TRBJ2-2, reads GAGVSQSPRYKVTKRGQDVALRCDPISGHVSLYWYRQALGQGPEFLTYFNYEAQQDKSGLPNDRFSAERPEGSISTLTIQRTEQRDSAMYRCASSFLAGADLSLTFTGELFFGEGSRLTVL.

The CDR3 sequence is CASSEGGSGGPNTGELFF. The CDR3 bases are TGTGCCAGCAGTGAGGGCGGTAGCGGGGGGCCTAACACCGGGGAGCTGTTTTTT. The V gene is TRBV2, the J gene TRBJ2-2, with TRBD2 matching 10 bases. This CDR3 spans 18 amino acids. The germline CDR1 and CDR2 sequences are SNHLY and FYNNEI. V trimming: 3 bases; J trimming: 2 bases; junction bases outside the gene matches: 9.

The chain carries TRBV7-2 and TRBJ2-1; the D is unclear. Trimming cost V 5 bases and J 6 bases, with 11 bases left between them. This CDR3 has 13 residues. The germline V gene encodes CDR1 SGHTA and CDR2 FQGNSA. This CDR3 is CASSETGSNEQFF. The DNA for the CDR3 is TGTGCCAGCAGCGAGACTGGATCCAATGAGCAGTTCTTC.

This chain links TRBV7-9 with TRBJ1-6; 7 positions agree with TRBD1. Losses at the gene ends were 6 bases for V and 10 bases for J; bases not matched to a gene: 6. In germline, CDR1 is SEHNR, CDR2 FQNEAQ (reference sequence). The CDR3 is 13 amino acids. The CDR3 DNA sequence: TGTGCCAGCAGTCGACAGGGAGACTCACCCCTCCACTTT. Its translation: CASSRQGDSPLHF.

The V and J genes are TRBV4-2 and TRBJ2-3; 12 bases line up with TRBD2. From germline, CDR1 is LGHNA and CDR2 YNFKEQ. The ends lost 11 bases at V and 4 bases at J; junction bases unmatched: 10. The CDR3 spans 15 residues. CDR3 in amino acids: CAGGASGGGPDTQYF. The CDR3 DNA follows: TGTGCCGGCGGGGCTAGCGGGGGGGGCCCAGATACGCAGTATTTT.